This T cell receptor beta chain emerged from a study of cytomegalovirus exposure and HLA in healthy donors. Overall study findings and caveats: The authors assumed roughly uniform sequencing depth across donors for presence/absence analyses.

CDR3 length: 16 residues. Losses at the gene ends were 0 bases for V and 5 bases for J; bases not matched to a gene: 4. Germline V gene data show CDR1 as MNHEY and CDR2 as SMNVEV (reference sequence). A note on this clone: Its matching antigen is unknown.

The primer mix had 60 Vbeta and 13 Jbeta primers. TCRdb keeps only in-frame clones here, not all; method: immunoSEQ multiplex PCR. This repertoire includes 90,000 to 150,000 clones. The clonotype was recovered from a man between 18 and 35 years old in good health and CMV-seronegative. The V and J genes are TRBV27 and TRBJ2-5, with 12 bases identical to TRBD1. Sequencing input: PBMCs. The CDR3 loop reads CASSLSGTGGWETQYF. CDR3 DNA sequence: TGTGCCAGCAGTTTATCTGGGACAGGGGGCTGGGAGACCCAGTACTTC.